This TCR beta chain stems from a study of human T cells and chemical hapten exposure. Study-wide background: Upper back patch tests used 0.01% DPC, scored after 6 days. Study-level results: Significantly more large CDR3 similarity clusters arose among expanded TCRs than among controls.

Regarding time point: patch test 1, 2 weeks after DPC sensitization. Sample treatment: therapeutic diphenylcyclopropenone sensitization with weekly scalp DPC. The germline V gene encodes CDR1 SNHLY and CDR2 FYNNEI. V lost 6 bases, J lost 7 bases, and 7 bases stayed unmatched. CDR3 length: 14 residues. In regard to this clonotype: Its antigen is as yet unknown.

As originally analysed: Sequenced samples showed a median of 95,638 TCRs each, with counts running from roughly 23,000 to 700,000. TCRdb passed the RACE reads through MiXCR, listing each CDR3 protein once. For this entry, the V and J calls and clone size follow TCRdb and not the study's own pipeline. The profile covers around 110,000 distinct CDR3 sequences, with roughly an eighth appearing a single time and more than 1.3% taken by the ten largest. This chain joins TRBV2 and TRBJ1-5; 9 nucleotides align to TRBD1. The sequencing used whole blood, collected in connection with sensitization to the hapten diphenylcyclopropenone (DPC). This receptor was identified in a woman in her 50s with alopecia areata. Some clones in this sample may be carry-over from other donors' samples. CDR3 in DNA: TGTGCCAGCAGCCAACAGGGGGCTGGACAGCCCCAGCATTTT. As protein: CASSQQGAGQPQHF.